Following are 26 T cell receptor beta chains from one sample sequenced in a study of beta chain features in type 1 diabetes. Reverse transcribing all isolated RNA meant expressed TCRB transcripts were sequenced. This table comes from immunoSEQ multiplex PCR, and its TCRdb copy is limited to in-frame clones, with some not included. Here the sample spans about 900,000 clones, roughly 16% being singletons. Sequencing was done on a sample of naive CD4+ T cells from blood. These receptors were collected from a woman aged 18-29 years in good health.

This chain links TRBV6-6 with TRBJ2-3; no reliable D call. Between the trimmed V and J ends, which lost 10 bases and 2 bases, there was a span of 7 bases. Germline V CDR1 and CDR2: MNHNY, SVGAGI (reference sequence). The CDR3 has 11 amino acids. Here the CDR3 reads CAISDTDTQYF. CDR3 DNA sequence: TGTGCCATCAGCGACACAGATACGCAGTATTTT.

In this sample, this clone turned up a few times. The V call is TRBV19, the J call TRBJ2-1; D is perhaps TRBD1 or TRBD2 (6 bases each). The CDR3 is 13 residues long. Trimming removed 9 bases from V and 0 bases from J, with 9 bases in between. Germline values: CDR1 LNHDA, CDR2 SQIVND (reference sequence). The CDR3 nucleotides are TGTGCCAGCCGGGGGCGCTCCTACAATGAGCAGTTCTTC. The encoded protein is CASRGRSYNEQFF.

The chain couples TRBV7-6 to TRBJ2-5, with D possibly being TRBD2 (6 bases). Trimming left V 1 base short and J 2 bases short, with 14 bases between. The CDR3 has 16 amino acids. Per germline, CDR1 SGHVS and CDR2 FNYEAQ. The CDR3 DNA reads TGTGCCAGCAGCTTAGGAGGACCGGGAGCACAAGAGACCCAGTACTTC. This translates into CASSLGGPGAQETQYF. Based on the CDR3 plus reference TRBV7-6 and TRBJ2-5, the full variable domain is GAGVSQSPRYKVTKRGQDVALRCDPISGHVSLYWYRQALGQGPEFLTYFNYEAQQDKSGLPNDRFSAERPEGSISTLTIQRTEQRDSAMYRCASSLGGPGAQETQYFGPGTRLLVL.

This clone was observed a handful of times. The chain joins TRBV29-1 to TRBJ2-1, with a weak D call TRBD2 (5 bases). Germline CDR1 and CDR2: SQVTM and ANQGSEA. The CDR3 contains 13 residues. The ends were cut back, 7 bases at V and 10 bases at J, with 20 bases in the middle. The DNA for the CDR3 is TGCAGCGCAGGTTGGGGTCTAGCCCTCGAGCAGTTCTTC. It codes for CSAGWGLALEQFF.

The gene calls are TRBV18 and TRBJ1-2; TRBD1 is a possible D gene (5 bases). In germline, CDR1 is KGHSH, CDR2 LQKENI. Trimming took off 0 bases at V and 7 bases at J, with 21 bases between the two ends. The CDR3 length is 17 residues. The CDR3 loop is CASSPPGVSDSPRGYTF. CDR3 in DNA: TGTGCCAGCTCACCACCGGGGGTCTCGGATTCCCCCCGTGGCTACACCTTC.

The chain combines TRBV25-1 with TRBJ2-2; 11 nucleotides line up with TRBD1. Trimming at V came to 1 base and at J to 4 bases, leaving 5 bases not matched to a gene. This CDR3 has 17 amino acids. Germline V gives CDR1 MGHDK, CDR2 SYGVNS. CDR3 sequence: CASSESPGQGGTGELFF. CDR3 bases: TGTGCCAGCAGTGAATCTCCGGGACAGGGGGGCACCGGGGAGCTGTTTTTT.

This clone was recorded a few times. The chain is built from TRBV5-4 and TRBJ1-2; D gene ambiguous. Germline values: CDR1 SGHNT, CDR2 YYREEE (reference sequence). CDR3 length: 13 amino acids. Trimming took off 4 bases at V and 10 bases at J, with 17 bases between the two ends. CDR3 sequence reads: CASSLTADQPYTF. CDR3 nucleotide sequence: TGTGCCAGCAGCCTGACGGCAGACCAACCCTACACCTTC.

The chain recombines TRBV5-1 with TRBJ2-7; TRBD1 matches at 7 bases. In germline, CDR1 is SGHRS, CDR2 YFSETQ. CDR3 length: 15 amino acids. The J segment lost 5 bases and the V segment lost 0 bases, leaving 8 bases of the junction unmatched. The CDR3 nucleotides read TGCGCCAGCAGCTTGGGGGGGACAGTTTCCCACGAGCAGTACTTC. It translates to CASSLGGTVSHEQYF.

The J gene is TRBJ2-2, the V gene TRBV18; unclear D gene. Trimming left V 3 bases short and J 3 bases short, with 8 bases between. The CDR3 length is 14 residues. Germline V lookup: CDR1 KGHSH, CDR2 LQKENI. The CDR3 loop is CASSPGRDTGELFF. DNA for the CDR3: TGTGCCAGCTCACCCGGACGGGACACCGGGGAGCTGTTTTTT.

About this clone: Other DNA sequences in this sample translate to the same CDR3. This sequence joins TRBV20-1 and TRBJ2-5; D remains unclear. Between the trimmed V and J ends, which lost 5 bases and 3 bases, there was a span of 4 bases. Per the germline V gene, CDR1 is DFQATT and CDR2 is SNEGSKA (reference sequence). The CDR3 length is 10 residues. The CDR3, as DNA: TGCAGTGCTGTTGAAGAGACCCAGTACTTC. Protein sequence: CSAVEETQYF.

This chain connects TRBV18 to TRBJ2-1, with unresolved D. The CDR3 extends over 16 amino acids. The germline CDR1 and CDR2 sequences are KGHSH and LQKENI. V gave up 3 bases and J gave up 1 base, with 13 bases separating them. The CDR3 here is CASSPPNRDSYNEQFF. In nucleotides, the CDR3 is TGTGCCAGCTCACCCCCAAACAGAGATTCCTACAATGAGCAGTTCTTC.

On this clone: A junction boundary mismatches the germline segment, possibly from a read error. The genes are TRBV9 and TRBJ2-5; tentatively, D is TRBD1 or TRBD2 (5 bases each). Germline-derived CDR1 and CDR2 are SGDLS and YYNGEE. This CDR3 is 15 amino acids long. The CDR3 nucleotides are TGTGCCAGCAACGTATCGGGGCAGGAGCAAGAGACCCAGTACTTC. This sequence encodes CASNVSGQEQETQYF.

This chain connects TRBV15 to TRBJ2-1; maybe TRBD1 (5 bases). Germline assignment: CDR1 LNHNV and CDR2 YYDKDF (reference sequence). Trimming removed 5 bases at V and 6 bases at J, with 17 bases between. This CDR3 has 15 amino acids. The CDR3 here is CATSLTQESSNEQFF. The CDR3, as DNA: TGTGCCACCAGCCTGACACAGGAGTCTTCCAATGAGCAGTTCTTC.

This clone has only a few counts. The V and J genes are TRBV6-6 and TRBJ2-2; tentative D call: TRBD1 (5 bases). CDR1 is MNHNY and CDR2 is SVGAGI in the germline V gene (reference sequence). The ends were cut back, 4 bases at V and 6 bases at J, with 12 bases in the middle. The CDR3 is 14 amino acids. The CDR3 reads CASSFQGTAGELFF. As DNA, the CDR3 is TGTGCCAGCAGTTTCCAGGGTACGGCCGGGGAGCTGTTTTTT.

The chain uses TRBV7-9 and TRBJ2-2; D may be TRBD1 (5 bases). Per the germline V gene, CDR1 is SEHNR and CDR2 is FQNEAQ (reference sequence). The CDR3 has 15 amino acids. Trimming took off 5 bases at V and 5 bases at J, with 15 bases between the two ends. The CDR3 region is CASSLRQIPTGELFF. The DNA for the CDR3 is TGTGCCAGCAGCCTCAGACAGATCCCGACCGGGGAGCTGTTTTTT.

This clone was counted between two and nine times. This chain connects TRBV4-3 to TRBJ2-3; no clear D. This CDR3 has 14 amino acids. Germline V CDR1 and CDR2: LGHNA, YSLEER. V gave up 1 base and J gave up 10 bases, with 15 bases separating them. CDR3 sequence: CASSQGHLLTPQYF. The DNA for the CDR3 is TGCGCCAGCAGCCAAGGACACCTCCTCACCCCGCAGTATTTT.

This clone was seen a handful of times. V is TRBV2 and J is TRBJ2-1; the match to TRBD2 covers 11 bases. The V gene's germline CDR1 is SNHLY and CDR2 FYNNEI. The CDR3 runs 15 residues. V gave up 5 bases and J gave up 10 bases; unmatched junction bases: 10. As DNA, the CDR3 is TGTGCCAGCAGTCAACTAGCGGGAGTTTCGGGGGAGCAGTTCTTC. Amino acid sequence: CASSQLAGVSGEQFF.

This chain joins TRBV9 and TRBJ2-1; 8 bases map to TRBD2. V gave up 0 bases and J gave up 1 base; unmatched junction bases: 3. The CDR3 length is 16 residues. Germline V gene data show CDR1 as SGDLS and CDR2 as YYNGEE. Here the CDR3 reads CASSVDGRGSYNEQFF. For the CDR3, the DNA is TGTGCCAGCAGCGTAGACGGGAGGGGTTCCTACAATGAGCAGTTCTTC.

This clone was detected only a few times. CDR3 bases: TGTGCCAGCAGCTTAGGGGGACAGGGGGATAACTATGGCTACACCTTC. Translating it yields CASSLGGQGDNYGYTF. The chain couples TRBV13 to TRBJ1-2; 11 bases are shared with TRBD1. The CDR3 consists of 16 residues. Germline CDR1 is PRHDT and CDR2 is FYEKMQ (reference sequence). With 0 bases clipped from V and 1 base from J, the junction kept 1 base outside the gene matches.

The J gene is TRBJ2-7, the V gene TRBV11-3; D tentatively fits TRBD1 or TRBD2 (8 bases each). This CDR3 spans 15 amino acids. The germline V and J ends were trimmed by 5 bases and 7 bases, with 21 bases remaining between them. Looked up from germline, CDR1 is SGHNT and CDR2 is YENEEA. Here the CDR3 DNA reads TGTGCCAGCAGCACAGGGGGGACTAGGCAGGGAGAGCAGTACTTC. Its translation is CASSTGGTRQGEQYF.

This chain connects TRBV27 to TRBJ2-1; no firm D call. Germline CDR1 reads MNHEY; CDR2 reads SMNVEV (reference sequence). Trimming cost V 3 bases and J 4 bases, with 10 bases left between them. The CDR3 contains 14 residues. This chain's CDR3 is CASSFTAPYNEQFF. In nucleotides, the CDR3 is TGTGCCAGCAGTTTCACGGCCCCTTACAATGAGCAGTTCTTC.

This clone was found a few times. The rearrangement joins TRBV5-1 to TRBJ1-1; tentatively, D is TRBD1 (5 bases). This CDR3 contains 14 residues. The germline V gene has CDR1 SGHRS and CDR2 YFSETQ. V dropped 0 bases and J dropped 1 base, with 7 bases sitting between them. The CDR3 spells CASSLGGTNTEAFF. CDR3 DNA: TGCGCCAGCAGCTTGGGAGGGACGAACACTGAAGCTTTCTTT.

The rearrangement links TRBV9 to TRBJ1-1, with D unresolved. The germline V gene has CDR1 SGDLS and CDR2 YYNGEE. V lost 4 bases to trimming and J lost 4 bases, with 11 bases between them. This CDR3 spans 13 amino acids. The CDR3 nucleotides read TGTGCCAGCAGCCTAGGACCTGCCACTGAAGCTTTCTTT. Translating gives CASSLGPATEAFF.

J is TRBJ2-3 and V is TRBV7-2; D not resolved. V was shortened by 2 bases and J by 0 bases, with 6 bases between the two germline ends. The CDR3 is 14 residues long. Germline V gene lookup returns CDR1 SGHTA and CDR2 FQGNSA. As DNA, the CDR3 is TGTGCCAGCAGCTTAATTAGCAGCACAGATACGCAGTATTTT. Translation gives CASSLISSTDTQYF.

V usage is TRBV5-1 and J usage is TRBJ1-2, with TRBD1 matching over 7 bases. V shed 0 bases, J shed 7 bases, and the junction held 9 bases outside the gene matches. This CDR3 comprises 15 residues. CDR1 and CDR2 from the germline V gene are SGHRS and YFSETQ. The chain's CDR3 is CASSLVTGELGGYTF. For the CDR3, the DNA is TGCGCCAGCAGCTTGGTTACAGGGGAGCTTGGTGGCTACACCTTC. The complete variable domain, with remaining parts taken from reference TRBV5-1 and TRBJ1-2, reads KAGVTQTPRYLIKTRGQQVTLSCSPISGHRSVSWYQQTPGQGLQFLFEYFSETQRNKGNFPGRFSGRQFSNSRSEMNVSTLELGDSALYLCASSLVTGELGGYTFGSGTRLTVV.

The CDR3 region is CASSPPAARYGYTF. For the CDR3, the DNA is TGTGCCAGCTCACCACCCGCAGCCCGCTATGGCTACACCTTC. The V call is TRBV18, the J call TRBJ1-2; D remains ambiguous. Trimming removed 0 bases at V and 4 bases at J, with 9 bases between. CDR1 KGHSH and CDR2 LQKENI come from the germline V gene. CDR3 length: 14 amino acids.